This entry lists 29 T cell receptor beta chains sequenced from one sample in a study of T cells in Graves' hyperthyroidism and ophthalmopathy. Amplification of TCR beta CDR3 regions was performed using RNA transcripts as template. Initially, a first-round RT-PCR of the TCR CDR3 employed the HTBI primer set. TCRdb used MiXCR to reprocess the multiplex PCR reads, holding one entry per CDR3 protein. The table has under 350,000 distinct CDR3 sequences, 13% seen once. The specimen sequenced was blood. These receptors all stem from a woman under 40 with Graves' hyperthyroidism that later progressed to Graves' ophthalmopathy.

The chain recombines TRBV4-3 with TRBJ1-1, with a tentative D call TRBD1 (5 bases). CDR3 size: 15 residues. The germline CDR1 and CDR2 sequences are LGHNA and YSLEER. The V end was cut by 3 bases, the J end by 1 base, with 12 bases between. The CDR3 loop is CASSQGTAGNTEAFF. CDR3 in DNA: TGCGCCAGCAGCCAGGGGACGGCCGGGAACACTGAAGCTTTCTTT.

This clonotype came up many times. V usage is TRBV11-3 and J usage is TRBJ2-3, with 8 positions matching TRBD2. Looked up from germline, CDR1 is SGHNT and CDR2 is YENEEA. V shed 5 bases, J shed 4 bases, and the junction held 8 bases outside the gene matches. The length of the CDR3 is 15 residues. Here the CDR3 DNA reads TGTGCCAGCAGCCATGGACTAGCACAGCCAGATACGCAGTATTTT. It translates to CASSHGLAQPDTQYF.

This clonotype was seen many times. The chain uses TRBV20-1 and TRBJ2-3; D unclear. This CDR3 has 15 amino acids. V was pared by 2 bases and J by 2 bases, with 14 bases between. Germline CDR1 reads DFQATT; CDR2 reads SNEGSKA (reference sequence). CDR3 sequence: CSARTPLSLTDTQYF. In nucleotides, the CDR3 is TGCAGTGCTAGAACCCCGTTAAGTCTCACAGATACGCAGTATTTT.

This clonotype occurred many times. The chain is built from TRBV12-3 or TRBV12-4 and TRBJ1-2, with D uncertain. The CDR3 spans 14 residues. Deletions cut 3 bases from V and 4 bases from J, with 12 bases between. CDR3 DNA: TGTGCCAGCAGTTTCCAGGCACCGTCCTATGGCTACACCTTC. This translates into CASSFQAPSYGYTF.

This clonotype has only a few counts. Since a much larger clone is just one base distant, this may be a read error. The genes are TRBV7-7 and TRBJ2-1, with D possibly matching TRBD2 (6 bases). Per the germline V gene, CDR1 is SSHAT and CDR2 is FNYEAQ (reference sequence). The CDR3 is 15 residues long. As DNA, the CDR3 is TGTGCTAGCAGCTCAGGGATGGGACTTTACAATGAGCAGTTCTTC. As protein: CASSSGMGLYNEQFF.

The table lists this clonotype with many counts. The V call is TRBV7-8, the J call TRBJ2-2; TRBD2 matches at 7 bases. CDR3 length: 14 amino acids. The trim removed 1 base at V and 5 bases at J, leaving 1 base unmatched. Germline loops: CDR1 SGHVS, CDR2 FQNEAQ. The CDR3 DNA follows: TGTGCCAGCAGCTTAGTCGGGGGGACCGGGGAGCTGTTTTTT. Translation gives CASSLVGGTGELFF.

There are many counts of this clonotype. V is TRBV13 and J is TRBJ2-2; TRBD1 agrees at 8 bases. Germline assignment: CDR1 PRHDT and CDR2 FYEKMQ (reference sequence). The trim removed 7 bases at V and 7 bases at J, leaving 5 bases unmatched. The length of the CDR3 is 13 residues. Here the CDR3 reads CASTPTGVGELFF. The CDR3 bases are TGTGCCAGCACCCCGACAGGGGTCGGGGAGCTGTTTTTT.

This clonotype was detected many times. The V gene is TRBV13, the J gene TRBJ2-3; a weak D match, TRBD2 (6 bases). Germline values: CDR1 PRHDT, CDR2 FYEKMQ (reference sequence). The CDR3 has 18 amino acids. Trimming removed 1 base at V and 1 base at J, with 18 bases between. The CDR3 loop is CASSLELSGDTRTDTQYF. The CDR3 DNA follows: TGTGCCAGCAGCTTAGAATTATCGGGGGATACCCGCACAGATACGCAGTATTTT.

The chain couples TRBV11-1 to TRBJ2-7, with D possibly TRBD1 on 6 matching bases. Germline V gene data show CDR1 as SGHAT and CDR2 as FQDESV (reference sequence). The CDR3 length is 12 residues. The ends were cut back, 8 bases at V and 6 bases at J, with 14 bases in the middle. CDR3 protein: CASLSFRGEQYF. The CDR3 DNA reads TGTGCCAGCTTATCTTTCAGGGGCGAGCAGTACTTC.

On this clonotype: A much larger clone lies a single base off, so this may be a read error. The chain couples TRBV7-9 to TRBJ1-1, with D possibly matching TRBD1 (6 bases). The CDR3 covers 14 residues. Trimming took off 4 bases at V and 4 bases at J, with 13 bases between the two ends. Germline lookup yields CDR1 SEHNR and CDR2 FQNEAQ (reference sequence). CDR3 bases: TGTGCCAGCAGCTCGGGGGGGGCGGGCACTGAAGCTTTCTTT. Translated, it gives CASSSGGAGTEAFF.

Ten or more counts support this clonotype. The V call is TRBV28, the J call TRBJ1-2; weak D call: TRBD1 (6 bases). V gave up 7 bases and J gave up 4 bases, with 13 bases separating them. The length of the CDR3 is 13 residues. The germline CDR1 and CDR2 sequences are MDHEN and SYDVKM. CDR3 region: CASTIPGAYGYTF. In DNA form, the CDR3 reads TGTGCCAGCACCATCCCAGGGGCCTATGGCTACACCTTC.

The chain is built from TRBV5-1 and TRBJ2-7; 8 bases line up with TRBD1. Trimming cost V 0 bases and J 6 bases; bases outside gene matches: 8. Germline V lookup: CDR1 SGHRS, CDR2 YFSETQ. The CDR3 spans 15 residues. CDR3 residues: CASSLGGQGAGEQYF. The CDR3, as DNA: TGCGCCAGCAGCTTGGGAGGGCAGGGGGCTGGCGAGCAGTACTTC.

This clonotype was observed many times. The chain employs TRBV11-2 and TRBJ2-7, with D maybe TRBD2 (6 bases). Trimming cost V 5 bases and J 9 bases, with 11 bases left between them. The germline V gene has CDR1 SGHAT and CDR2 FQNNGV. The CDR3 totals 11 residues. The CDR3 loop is CASSRGFLQYF. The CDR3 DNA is TGTGCCAGCAGCCGGGGGTTTCTGCAGTACTTC. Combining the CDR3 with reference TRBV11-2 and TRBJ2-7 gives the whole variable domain EAGVAQSPRYKIIEKRQSVAFWCNPISGHATLYWYQQILGQGPKLLIQFQNNGVVDDSQLPKDRFSAERLKGVDSTLKIQPAKLEDSAVYLCASSRGFLQYFGPGTRLTVT.

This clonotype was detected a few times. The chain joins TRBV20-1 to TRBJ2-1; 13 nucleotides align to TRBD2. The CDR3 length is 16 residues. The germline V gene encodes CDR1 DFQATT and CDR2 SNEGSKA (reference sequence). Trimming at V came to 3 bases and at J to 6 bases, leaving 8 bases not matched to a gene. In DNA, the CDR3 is TGCAGTGCTAGGGGCCCGGGACTAGCGGGACCCAATGAGCAGTTCTTC. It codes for CSARGPGLAGPNEQFF.

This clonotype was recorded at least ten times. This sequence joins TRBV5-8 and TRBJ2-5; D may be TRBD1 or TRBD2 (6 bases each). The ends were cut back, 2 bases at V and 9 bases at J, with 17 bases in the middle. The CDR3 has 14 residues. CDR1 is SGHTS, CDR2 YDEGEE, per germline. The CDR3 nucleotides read TGTGCCAGCAGCTTCGAAGGGGGGAGAAGGCCCCAGTACTTC. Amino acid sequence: CASSFEGGRRPQYF.

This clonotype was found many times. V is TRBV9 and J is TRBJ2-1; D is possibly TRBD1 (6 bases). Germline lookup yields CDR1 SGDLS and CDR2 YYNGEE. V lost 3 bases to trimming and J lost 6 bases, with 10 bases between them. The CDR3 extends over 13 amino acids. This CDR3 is CASSAGQFNEQFF. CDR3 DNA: TGTGCCAGCAGCGCTGGACAGTTCAATGAGCAGTTCTTC.

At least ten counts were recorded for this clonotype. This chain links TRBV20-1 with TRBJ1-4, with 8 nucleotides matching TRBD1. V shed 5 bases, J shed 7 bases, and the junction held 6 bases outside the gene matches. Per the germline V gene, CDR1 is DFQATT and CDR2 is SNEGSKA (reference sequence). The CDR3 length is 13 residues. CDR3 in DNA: TGCAGTGCTCAAACAGGGGGATCTGAAAAACTGTTTTTT. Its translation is CSAQTGGSEKLFF.

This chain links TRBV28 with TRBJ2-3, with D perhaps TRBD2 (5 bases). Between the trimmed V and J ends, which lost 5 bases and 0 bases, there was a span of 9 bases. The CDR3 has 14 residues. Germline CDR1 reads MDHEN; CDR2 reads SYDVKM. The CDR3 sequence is CASSIGGSTDTQYF. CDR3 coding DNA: TGTGCCAGCAGTATCGGAGGAAGCACAGATACGCAGTATTTT.

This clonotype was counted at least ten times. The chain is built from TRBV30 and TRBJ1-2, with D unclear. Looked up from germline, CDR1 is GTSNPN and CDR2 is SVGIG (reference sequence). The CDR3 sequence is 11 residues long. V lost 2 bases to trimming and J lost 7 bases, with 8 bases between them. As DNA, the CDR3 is TGTGCCTGGAGTATCCTTGGTGGCTACACCTTC. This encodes CAWSILGGYTF.

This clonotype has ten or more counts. CDR3 in DNA: TGTGCCAGCAGCTTATTTGCCTACAATGAGCAGTTCTTC. Translation gives CASSLFAYNEQFF. The V gene is TRBV11-2, the J gene TRBJ2-1; the D is unclear. The germline gives CDR1 SGHAT, CDR2 FQNNGV. V was cut by 2 bases and J by 2 bases, with 4 bases left in between. CDR3 length: 13 residues.

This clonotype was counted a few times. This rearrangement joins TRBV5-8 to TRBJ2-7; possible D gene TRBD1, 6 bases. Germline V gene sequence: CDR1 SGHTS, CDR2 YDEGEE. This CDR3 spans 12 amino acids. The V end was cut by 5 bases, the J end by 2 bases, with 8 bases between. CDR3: CASSWGPYEQYF. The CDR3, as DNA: TGTGCCAGCAGTTGGGGGCCCTACGAGCAGTACTTC.

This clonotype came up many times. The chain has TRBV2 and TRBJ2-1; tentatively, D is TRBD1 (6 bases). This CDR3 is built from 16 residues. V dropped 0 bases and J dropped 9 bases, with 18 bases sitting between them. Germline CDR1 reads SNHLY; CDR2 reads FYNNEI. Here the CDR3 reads CASSEALIIGGSEQFF. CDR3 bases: TGTGCCAGCAGTGAAGCGCTTATTATAGGGGGATCTGAGCAGTTCTTC.

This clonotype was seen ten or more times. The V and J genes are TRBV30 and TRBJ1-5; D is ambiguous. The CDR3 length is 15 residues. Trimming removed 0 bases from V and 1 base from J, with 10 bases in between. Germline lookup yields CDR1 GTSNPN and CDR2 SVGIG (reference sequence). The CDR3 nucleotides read TGTGCCTGGAGTGTACAGTTGGGGAGCAATCAGCCCCAGCATTTT. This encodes CAWSVQLGSNQPQHF. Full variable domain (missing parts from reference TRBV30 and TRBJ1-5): SQTIHQWPATLVQPVGSPLSLECTVEGTSNPNLYWYRQAAGRGLQLLFYSVGIGQISSEVPQNLSASRPQDRQFILSSKKLLLSDSGFYLCAWSVQLGSNQPQHFGDGTRLSIL.

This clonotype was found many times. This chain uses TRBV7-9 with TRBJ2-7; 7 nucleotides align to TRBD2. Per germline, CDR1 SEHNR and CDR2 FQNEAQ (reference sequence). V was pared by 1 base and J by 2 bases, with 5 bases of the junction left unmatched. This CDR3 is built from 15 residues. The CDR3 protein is CASSLGSSGTYEQYF. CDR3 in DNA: TGTGCCAGCAGCTTAGGATCTAGCGGAACCTACGAGCAGTACTTC.

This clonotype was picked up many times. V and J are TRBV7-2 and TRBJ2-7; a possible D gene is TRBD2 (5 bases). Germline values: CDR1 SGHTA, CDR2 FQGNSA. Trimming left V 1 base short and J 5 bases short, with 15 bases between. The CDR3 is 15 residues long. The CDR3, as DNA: TGTGCCAGCAGCTTAGGGCGGGCCCTCGCCCACGAGCAGTACTTC. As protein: CASSLGRALAHEQYF.

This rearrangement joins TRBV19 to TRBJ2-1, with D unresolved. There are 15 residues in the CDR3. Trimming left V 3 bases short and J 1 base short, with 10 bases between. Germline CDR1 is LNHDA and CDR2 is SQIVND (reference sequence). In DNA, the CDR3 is TGTGCCAGTAGTATTGTACAGACATCCTACAATGAGCAGTTCTTC. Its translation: CASSIVQTSYNEQFF. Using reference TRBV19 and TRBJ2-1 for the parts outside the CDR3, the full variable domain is DGGITQSPKYLFRKEGQNVTLSCEQNLNHDAMYWYRQDPGQGLRLIYYSQIVNDFQKGDIAEGYSVSREKKESFPLTVTSAQKNPTAFYLCASSIVQTSYNEQFFGPGTRLTVL.

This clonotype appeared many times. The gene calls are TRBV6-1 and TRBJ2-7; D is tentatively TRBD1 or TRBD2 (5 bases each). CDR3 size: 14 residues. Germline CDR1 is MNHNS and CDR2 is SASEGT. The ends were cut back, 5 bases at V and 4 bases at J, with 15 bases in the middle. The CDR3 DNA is TGTGCCAGCAGTTGGGGACCGGGCGGTTACGAGCAGTACTTC. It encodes CASSWGPGGYEQYF.

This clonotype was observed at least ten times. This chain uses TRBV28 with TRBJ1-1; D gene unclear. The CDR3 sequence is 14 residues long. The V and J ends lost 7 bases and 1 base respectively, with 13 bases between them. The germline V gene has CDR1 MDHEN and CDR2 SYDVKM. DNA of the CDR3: TGTGCCAGCACCTTCTTTGTGGGGAACACTGAAGCTTTCTTT. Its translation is CASTFFVGNTEAFF.

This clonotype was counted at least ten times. Here the CDR3 DNA reads TGTGCCAGCAGCTTACAGGGAACCCTCACAGATACGCAGTATTTT. Translated, it gives CASSLQGTLTDTQYF. J is TRBJ2-3 and V is TRBV13; TRBD1 might be the D (5 bases). V lost 2 bases and J lost 2, with 11 bases in between. CDR1 PRHDT and CDR2 FYEKMQ come from the germline V gene (reference sequence). This CDR3 is built from 15 residues.